These T cell receptor beta chains were read from a single sample in a study of cytomegalovirus exposure and HLA in healthy donors. The assay was immunoSEQ multiplex PCR, and TCRdb's table has in-frame clones only and misses some. The sample lists 100,000 to 150,000 clones; around 80% were seen once. The sequenced sample consisted of PBMCs. These receptors were taken from a woman aged 50 to 60 in good health and CMV-seronegative. CDR3s include the opening cysteine and the closing phenylalanine or tryptophan. The D gene is left open where the match is weak. Expanded clones are given a class, and other clones once, few, many or no size at all.

>few|TRBJ1-2|.|TRBV28
CASSRVWPLGYTF
TGTGCCAGCAGTCGGGTTTGGCCCCTGGGCTACACCTTC
>.|TRBJ1-5|TRBD1|TRBV19
CASARGQKYQPQHF
TGTGCCAGCGCCCGGGGACAGAAATATCAGCCCCAGCATTTT
>.|TRBJ2-7|.|TRBV7-2
CASSYSGGAYEQYF
TGTGCCAGCAGCTATAGCGGAGGGGCCTACGAGCAGTACTTC
>many|TRBJ2-1|TRBD2|TRBV4-2
CASSHGLAENNEQFF
TGTGCCAGCAGCCACGGACTAGCGGAAAACAATGAGCAGTTCTTC
>.|TRBJ1-3|TRBD1|TRBV6-5
CASRDRGLSGNTIYF
TGTGCCAGCAGGGACAGGGGGCTCTCGGGAAACACCATATATTTT
>.|TRBJ2-5|.|TRBV7-6
CASSLTETQYF
TGTGCCAGCAGCTTGACTGAGACCCAGTACTTC
>.|TRBJ2-2|TRBD1|TRBV4-1
CASSRGQGTGGLANTGELFF
TGCGCCAGCAGCCGCGGACAGGGAACTGGCGGGCTCGCGAACACCGGGGAGCTGTTTTTT
>.|TRBJ2-1|TRBD2|TRBV25-1
CASSEGGRAWNEQFF
TGTGCCAGCAGTGAAGGAGGGAGGGCCTGGAATGAGCAGTTCTTC
>.|TRBJ1-2|.|TRBV6-5
CASSPGGNYGYTF
TGTGCCAGCTCCCCCGGTGGTAACTATGGCTACACCTTC
>.|TRBJ1-1|TRBD1|TRBV5-6
CASSLDRGEAFF
TGTGCCAGCAGTCTCGACAGGGGTGAAGCTTTCTTT
>.|TRBJ1-3|.|TRBV19
CASSMPRVSGNTIYF
TGTGCCAGTAGTATGCCCAGGGTCTCTGGAAACACCATATATTTT
>.|TRBJ2-7|TRBD2|TRBV19
CASSQFGGETSGTYEQYF
TGTGCCAGTAGCCAATTCGGGGGCGAGACTAGCGGAACCTACGAGCAGTACTTC
>.|TRBJ2-3|TRBD2|TRBV29-1
CSVWDSSGTAGTDTQYF
TGCAGCGTTTGGGACTCTAGCGGGACCGCAGGGACAGATACGCAGTATTTT
>few|TRBJ1-1|TRBD1|TRBV13
CASSEDRGNTEAFF
TGTGCCAGCAGCGAGGACAGGGGGAACACTGAAGCTTTCTTT
>once|TRBJ2-3|.|TRBV28
CASRKQFQDTQYF
TGTGCCAGCAGAAAACAATTCCAGGATACGCAGTATTTT
>.|TRBJ2-7|.|TRBV9
CASSVGGGPREQYF
TGTGCCAGCAGCGTAGGAGGAGGACCACGCGAGCAGTACTTC
>.|TRBJ2-3|TRBD2|TRBV4-2
CASSQDAVTGGRTDTQYF
TGTGCCAGCAGCCAAGACGCCGTCACTGGCGGGAGAACAGATACGCAGTATTTT